This T cell receptor (beta chain) is from a study of T cells in localized non-small cell lung cancer. This clone occurred a few times. The antigen remains undetermined. Germline V lookup: CDR1 SNHLY, CDR2 FYNNEI. CDR3 length equals 14 residues. V lost 1 base and J 1 base, leaving 7 bases between the germline ends. The method was immunoSEQ multiplex PCR; TCRdb's version includes in-frame clones alone and lacks a portion of them. The sample consists of roughly 86,000 clones, roughly four fifths of them appearing once. Broader study findings: Longer overall survival was linked to higher blood T cell density. Median around 56 top-100 tumor clones were shared with paired adjacent lung.

The genes are TRBV2 and TRBJ1-1; unclear D gene. This sample comprised peripheral blood, obtained before any cancer treatment. This TCR was sampled from a man aged 40-75 years with stage I lung adenocarcinoma. The CDR3: CASSEGTANTEAFF. The CDR3 region has the DNA TGTGCCAGCAGTGAAGGGACTGCGAACACTGAAGCTTTCTTT.